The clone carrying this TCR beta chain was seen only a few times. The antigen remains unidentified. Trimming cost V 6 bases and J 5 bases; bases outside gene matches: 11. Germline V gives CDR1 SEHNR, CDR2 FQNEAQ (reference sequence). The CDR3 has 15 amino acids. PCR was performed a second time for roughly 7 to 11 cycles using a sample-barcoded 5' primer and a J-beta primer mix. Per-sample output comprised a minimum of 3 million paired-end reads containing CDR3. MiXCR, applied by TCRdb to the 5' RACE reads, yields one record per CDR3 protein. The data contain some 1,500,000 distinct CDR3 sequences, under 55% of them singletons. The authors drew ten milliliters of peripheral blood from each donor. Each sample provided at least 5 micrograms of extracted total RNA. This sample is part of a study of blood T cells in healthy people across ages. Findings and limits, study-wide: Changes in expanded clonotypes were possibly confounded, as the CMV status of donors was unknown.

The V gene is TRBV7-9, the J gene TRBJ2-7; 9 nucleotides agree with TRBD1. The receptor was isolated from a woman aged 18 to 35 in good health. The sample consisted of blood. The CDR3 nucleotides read TGTGCCAGCAGTGGGCACAGGGGGCAGGTAAACGAGCAGTACTTC. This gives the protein CASSGHRGQVNEQYF. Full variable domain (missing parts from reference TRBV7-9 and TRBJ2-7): DTGVSQNPRHKITKRGQNVTFRCDPISEHNRLYWYRQTLGQGPEFLTYFQNEAQLEKSRLLSDRFSAERPKGSFSTLEIQRTEQGDSAMYLCASSGHRGQVNEQYFGPGTRLTVT.